The next 26 T cell receptor beta chains were all read from a single sample in a study of cytomegalovirus exposure and HLA in healthy donors. In the PCR, 60 Vbeta and 13 Jbeta primers were used. Measured with immunoSEQ multiplex PCR; TCRdb has only the in-frame clones, and not every one. The repertoire holds 150,000 to 200,000 clones, 70% seen once, with around 4.6% in the top ten. Input material: PBMCs. These receptor sequences come from a man aged 18-30 years in good health and CMV-seropositive.

This clone was observed a few times. The V gene is TRBV27, the J gene TRBJ2-1; 7 nucleotides align to TRBD2. The CDR3 totals 20 residues. CDR1 is MNHEY, CDR2 SMNVEV, per germline (reference sequence). J lost 0 bases, V lost 5 bases, and 19 bases had no gene match. CDR3 DNA sequence: TGTGCCAGCAGTCGAAAGACTAGCTGGAACGTCCGGAGCTCCTACAATGAGCAGTTCTTC. The encoded protein is CASSRKTSWNVRSSYNEQFF.

The rearrangement joins TRBV5-6 to TRBJ1-2; 8 nucleotides agree with TRBD1. The CDR3 consists of 13 residues. Germline V gene sequence: CDR1 SGHDT, CDR2 YYEEEE. Germline trimming cut 0 bases from V and 5 bases from J; bases unmatched to any gene: 0. The CDR3 DNA reads as TGTGCCAGCAGCTTGGGGACAGGGTATGGCTACACCTTC. Amino acids: CASSLGTGYGYTF. Using reference TRBV5-6 and TRBJ1-2 for the parts outside the CDR3, the full variable domain is DAGVTQSPTHLIKTRGQQVTLRCSPKSGHDTVSWYQQALGQGPQFIFQYYEEEERQRGNFPDRFSGHQFPNYSSELNVNALLLGDSALYLCASSLGTGYGYTFGSGTRLTVV.

V usage is TRBV6-5 and J usage is TRBJ1-1; D unclear. The V and J ends lost 6 bases and 3 bases respectively, with 8 bases between them. The CDR3 covers 12 residues. The germline CDR1 and CDR2 sequences are MNHEY and SVGAGI. As DNA, the CDR3 is TGTGCCAGCAGCCAGAGGGACACTGAAGCTTTCTTT. Residues: CASSQRDTEAFF.

V usage is TRBV6-1 and J usage is TRBJ2-7; 7 bases are shared with TRBD1. Germline V gene sequence: CDR1 MNHNS, CDR2 SASEGT. V was clipped by 2 bases and J by 2 bases; unmatched bases: 9. The CDR3 sequence is 16 residues long. CDR3 coding DNA: TGTGCCAGCAGTGAATGGGGACAGAAGTCCACCTACGAGCAGTACGTC. Translating gives CASSEWGQKSTYEQYV.

V gene TRBV11-1 combines with J gene TRBJ2-1, with 10 bases identical to TRBD2. Germline V gene sequence: CDR1 SGHAT, CDR2 FQDESV (reference sequence). J was trimmed by 8 bases and V by 2 bases; bases with no gene match: 3. The CDR3 consists of 14 residues. The CDR3 loop is CASSLMLAGDEQFF. The DNA of the CDR3 is TGTGCCAGCAGCTTAATGCTAGCGGGGGATGAGCAGTTCTTC.

This clone turned up a few times. The chain couples TRBV18 to TRBJ1-2; perhaps TRBD1 as D (6 bases). CDR1 and CDR2 (germline): KGHSH, LQKENI. CDR3 length equals 13 residues. Trimming shortened V by 2 bases and J by 7 bases, and 11 bases separated the two germline ends. For the CDR3, the DNA is TGTGCCAGCTCACCAGACAGGTCTCTTGGCTACACCTTC. Protein: CASSPDRSLGYTF. Supplemented by reference TRBV18 and TRBJ1-2, the full variable domain reads NAGVMQNPRHLVRRRGQEARLRCSPMKGHSHVYWYRQLPEEGLKFMVYLQKENIIDESGMPKERFSAEFPKEGPSILRIQQVVRGDSAAYFCASSPDRSLGYTFGSGTRLTVV.

A few counts support this clone. The chain combines TRBV6-5 with TRBJ1-1; no clear D. CDR1 is MNHEY and CDR2 is SVGAGI in the germline V gene. The ends were cut back, 2 bases at V and 0 bases at J, with 10 bases in the middle. The CDR3 has 15 residues. The CDR3 bases are TGTGCCAGCAGTTACCGGTCGAAGCTGAACACTGAAGCTTTCTTT. It is translated as CASSYRSKLNTEAFF.

The chain employs TRBV4-1 and TRBJ1-1, with a possible D match to TRBD1 (5 bases). Germline assignment: CDR1 MGHRA and CDR2 YSYEKL. This CDR3 contains 13 residues. Trimming cost V 0 bases and J 7 bases, with 9 bases left between them. The CDR3 sequence is CASSQERTSEAFF. The CDR3 nucleotides are TGCGCCAGCAGCCAAGAAAGGACAAGTGAAGCTTTCTTT.

The chain combines TRBV30 with TRBJ1-1; D gene ambiguous. The germline gives CDR1 GTSNPN, CDR2 SVGIG (reference sequence). This CDR3 has 18 amino acids. Trimming took 0 bases from V and 1 from J, leaving 21 bases between them. This CDR3 is CAWSVGRGRTVGNTEAFF. CDR3 coding DNA: TGTGCCTGGAGTGTGGGCCGTGGTAGAACGGTAGGGAACACTGAAGCTTTCTTT.

The gene calls are TRBV4-2 and TRBJ2-5, with a weak D call TRBD1 (5 bases). The CDR3 is made up of 15 amino acids. V was shortened by 0 bases and J by 3 bases, with 11 bases between the two germline ends. CDR1 and CDR2 from the germline V gene are LGHNA and YNFKEQ. The CDR3 is CASSQDGAGKETQYF. In DNA form, the CDR3 reads TGTGCCAGCAGCCAAGATGGGGCAGGGAAAGAGACCCAGTACTTC.

This clone was counted only a few times. The chain is built from TRBV6-1 and TRBJ2-1; maybe TRBD2 (6 bases). Germline V CDR1 and CDR2: MNHNS, SASEGT. The CDR3 is 11 amino acids. The V end was cut by 7 bases, the J end by 8 bases, with 9 bases between. CDR3 amino acids: CASTGVDEQFF. The CDR3, as DNA: TGTGCCAGCACGGGGGTTGATGAGCAGTTCTTC.

This clone was seen only once. This chain links TRBV18 with TRBJ1-1, with 9 nucleotides matching TRBD1. The CDR3 is made up of 15 amino acids. After removal of 3 bases from V and 1 base from J, the junction contained 3 bases not matched to a gene. Germline CDR1 is KGHSH and CDR2 is LQKENI. DNA for the CDR3: TGTGCCAGCTCACCCCAGGACAGGGGGAACACTGAAGCTTTCTTT. It encodes CASSPQDRGNTEAFF.

This clone was picked up one time. The chain employs TRBV19 and TRBJ1-1, with 8 bases identical to TRBD1. The CDR3 spans 13 residues. CDR1 LNHDA and CDR2 SQIVND come from the germline V gene (reference sequence). V was clipped by 5 bases and J by 8 bases; unmatched bases: 7. CDR3 sequence reads: CASSQGARVEAFF. The CDR3 region has the DNA TGTGCCAGTAGTCAGGGGGCAAGAGTAGAAGCTTTCTTT.

This clone was recorded a few times. The genes are TRBV5-1 and TRBJ2-3; D is possibly TRBD2 (6 bases). This CDR3 has 15 residues. V was shortened by 4 bases and J by 1 base, with 13 bases between the two germline ends. CDR1 SGHRS and CDR2 YFSETQ come from the germline V gene. The CDR3 loop is CASSVTGGGTDTQYF. CDR3 in DNA: TGCGCCAGCAGCGTAACGGGCGGGGGCACAGATACGCAGTATTTT.

This rearrangement joins TRBV5-5 to TRBJ1-1, with D maybe TRBD1 (6 bases). Trimming shortened V by 9 bases and J by 3 bases, and 18 bases separated the two germline ends. The CDR3 is made up of 14 amino acids. Germline CDR1 is SGHKS and CDR2 is YYEKEE (reference sequence). The CDR3 loop reads CATFKTGPDTEAFF. CDR3 bases: TGTGCCACCTTTAAGACAGGCCCCGACACTGAAGCTTTCTTT.

This clone was counted at least ten times. This chain links TRBV5-1 with TRBJ2-2; TRBD2 aligns across 9 bases. Germline CDR1 and CDR2: SGHRS and YFSETQ. The J segment lost 3 bases and the V segment lost 5 bases, leaving 5 bases of the junction unmatched. The CDR3 runs 15 residues. The DNA of the CDR3 is TGCGCCAGCAGTCTGTTAGCGGGGGACACCGGGGAGCTGTTTTTT. Amino acids: CASSLLAGDTGELFF. Full variable domain (missing parts from reference TRBV5-1 and TRBJ2-2): KAGVTQTPRYLIKTRGQQVTLSCSPISGHRSVSWYQQTPGQGLQFLFEYFSETQRNKGNFPGRFSGRQFSNSRSEMNVSTLELGDSALYLCASSLLAGDTGELFFGEGSRLTVL.

The chain links TRBV5-6 to TRBJ1-3; D may be TRBD1 (6 bases). V lost 0 bases, J lost 4 bases, and 14 bases lay in between. The germline V gene encodes CDR1 SGHDT and CDR2 YYEEEE. This CDR3 spans 16 amino acids. The CDR3 coding sequence is TGTGCCAGCAGCTTGGTGCAGGGGAAGCCAGGAAACACCATATATTTT. Translating it yields CASSLVQGKPGNTIYF.

This clone was recorded only once. V usage is TRBV6-1 and J usage is TRBJ1-1, with TRBD1 matching 8 bases. The CDR3 is 17 amino acids. The germline V gene has CDR1 MNHNS and CDR2 SASEGT. V lost 4 bases, J lost 1 base, and 11 bases stayed unmatched. CDR3 in amino acids: CASSGGHRDRWNTEAFF. The CDR3 region has the DNA TGTGCCAGCAGTGGGGGGCACCGGGACAGGTGGAACACTGAAGCTTTCTTT.

V gene TRBV7-3 combines with J gene TRBJ2-2; D possibly corresponds to TRBD2 (6 bases). V shed 5 bases and J shed 6 bases, with 13 bases lying between them. The CDR3 loop spans 14 amino acids. CDR1 and CDR2 from the germline V gene are SGHTA and FQGTGA. CDR3 sequence: CASSGGSPPGELFF. The CDR3, as DNA: TGTGCCAGCAGCGGGGGGTCTCCCCCCGGGGAGCTGTTTTTT.

This sequence joins TRBV9 and TRBJ2-1, with 9 positions matching TRBD1. Germline CDR1 is SGDLS and CDR2 is YYNGEE. After removal of 4 bases from V and 6 bases from J, the junction contained 8 bases not matched to a gene. The CDR3 loop spans 15 amino acids. CDR3: CASSQWTGASNEQFF. CDR3 coding DNA: TGTGCCAGCAGCCAGTGGACAGGGGCGTCCAATGAGCAGTTCTTC.

V and J are TRBV7-8 and TRBJ2-7; tentatively, D is TRBD2 (5 bases). Germline CDR1 reads SGHVS; CDR2 reads FQNEAQ. The CDR3 consists of 15 residues. V shed 0 bases and J shed 0 bases, with 9 bases lying between them. CDR3 DNA sequence: TGTGCCAGCAGCTTAGCAGGGCTAGCCTCCTACGAGCAGTACGTC. Encoded protein: CASSLAGLASYEQYV.

The chain employs TRBV6-1 and TRBJ2-7, with a possible D match to TRBD1 (6 bases). Per germline, CDR1 MNHNS and CDR2 SASEGT. V lost 5 bases and J 2 bases, leaving 10 bases between the germline ends. The CDR3 extends over 13 amino acids. The CDR3 nucleotides read TGTGCCAGCAGTTCCCGACAGGCCTACGAGCAGTACGTC. It is translated as CASSSRQAYEQYV.

The chain employs TRBV27 and TRBJ1-1, with 10 bases matching TRBD1. V trimming: 9 bases; J trimming: 1 base; junction bases outside the gene matches: 8. The germline V gene has CDR1 MNHEY and CDR2 SMNVEV (reference sequence). The CDR3 runs to 15 residues. The CDR3 nucleotides read TGTGCCAGACCTAGGACAGGGGGAAAGAACACTGAAGCTTTCTTT. This sequence encodes CARPRTGGKNTEAFF.

The chain is built from TRBV5-1 and TRBJ2-1; 8 bases match TRBD2. The CDR3 is 14 amino acids. CDR1 is SGHRS, CDR2 YFSETQ, per germline. V was pared by 4 bases and J by 5 bases, with 5 bases of the junction left unmatched. The CDR3 loop is CASSLWREDNEQFF. Written as DNA, the CDR3 is TGCGCCAGCAGCCTCTGGCGGGAGGACAATGAGCAGTTCTTC.

This clone is medium-sized (0.01 to 0.1%) by share. In the same sample, other DNA sequences code for this CDR3. The chain is built from TRBV6-1 and TRBJ1-5; D not resolved. CDR1 and CDR2 from the germline V gene are MNHNS and SASEGT. V dropped 0 bases and J dropped 3 bases, with 18 bases sitting between them. The CDR3 has 18 amino acids. This chain's CDR3 is CASSEAMAGLPPNQPQHF. For the CDR3, the DNA is TGTGCCAGCAGTGAAGCGATGGCGGGTCTTCCTCCCAATCAGCCCCAGCATTTT.

This clone was seen a handful of times. V and J are TRBV5-4 and TRBJ1-4; a possible D gene is TRBD1 (6 bases). The CDR3 length is 14 residues. Trimming pared 5 bases from V and 5 bases from J, leaving 13 bases between. Germline-derived CDR1 and CDR2 are SGHNT and YYREEE (reference sequence). CDR3 amino acids: CASSRGAPNEKLFF. As DNA, the CDR3 is TGTGCCAGCAGTCGGGGGGCCCCAAATGAAAAACTGTTTTTT. Full variable domain (rest looked up from reference TRBV5-4 and TRBJ1-4): ETGVTQSPTHLIKTRGQQVTLRCSSQSGHNTVSWYQQALGQGPQFIFQYYREEENGRGNFPPRFSGLQFPNYSSELNVNALELDDSALYLCASSRGAPNEKLFFGSGTQLSVL.